This is a list of T cell receptor beta chains from one sample in a study of early T cells in non-severe SARS-CoV-2 infection. Each CDR3 protein is one row after TCRdb ran MiXCR on the 5' RACE reads. This table holds under 100,000 distinct CDR3 sequences, about 11% found once. Sequences were obtained from whole blood. The receptors here all came from an adult who was a healthcare worker with PCR-confirmed SARS-CoV-2 infection or an uninfected control (not recorded which). Both conserved end residues are part of each CDR3. The order of the fields is CDR3 protein, CDR3 DNA, clone size, D gene, V gene, J gene. A D gene is named only where the DNA matches it firmly. The listing skips clone size in some rows; elsewhere it reads once, few, many or a size class.

CDR3: CSPWEETQYF; DNA: TGCAGTCCTTGGGAAGAGACCCAGTACTTC; size: few; D: .; V: TRBV20-1; J: TRBJ2-5
CDR3: CSLYGLAGESNEQFF; DNA: TGCAGCCTATACGGACTAGCGGGAGAGTCTAATGAGCAGTTCTTC; size: few; D: TRBD2; V: TRBV29-1; J: TRBJ2-1
CDR3: CSVGDLQETQYF; DNA: TGCAGCGTCGGGGACCTCCAAGAGACCCAGTACTTC; size: .; D: .; V: TRBV29-1; J: TRBJ2-5
CDR3: CASSSDRAEAFF; DNA: TGTGCCAGCAGCTCCGACAGGGCTGAAGCTTTCTTT; size: many; D: TRBD1; V: TRBV7-9; J: TRBJ1-1
CDR3: CASSYGRGLETYGYTF; DNA: TGCGCCAGCAGTTACGGGCGGGGTTTGGAAACCTATGGCTACACCTTC; size: few; D: .; V: TRBV5-1; J: TRBJ1-2
CDR3: CASSSRTIPSSYNEQFF; DNA: TGTGCCAGCAGCTCCAGGACTATCCCCAGCTCCTACAATGAGCAGTTCTTC; size: few; D: .; V: TRBV7-8; J: TRBJ2-1
CDR3: CAWSVGGAGANVLTF; DNA: TGTGCCTGGAGTGTCGGGGGCGCTGGGGCCAACGTCCTGACTTTC; size: .; D: .; V: TRBV30; J: TRBJ2-6
CDR3: CASSLGRQVRNKIPWVSGELFF; DNA: TGTGCCAGCAGCTTAGGTCGACAGGTCCGCAACAAGATCCCCTGGGTATCCGGGGAGCTGTTTTTT; size: many; D: .; V: TRBV7-8; J: TRBJ2-2
CDR3: CASRPSRGNTEAFF; DNA: TGTGCCAGCAGACCTAGCAGAGGGAACACTGAAGCTTTCTTT; size: many; D: .; V: TRBV6-4; J: TRBJ1-1
CDR3: CSARREGPGEQYF; DNA: TGCAGTGCTAGACGGGAGGGCCCGGGTGAGCAGTACTTC; size: many; D: TRBD2; V: TRBV20-1; J: TRBJ2-7
CDR3: CASSQHDREEQGYTF; DNA: TGTGCCAGCAGCCAGCACGACAGGGAGGAACAAGGCTACACCTTC; size: few; D: TRBD1; V: TRBV3-1; J: TRBJ1-2
CDR3: CASSPADRMNTEAFF; DNA: TGCGCCAGCAGCCCCGCCGACAGGATGAACACTGAAGCTTTCTTT; size: many; D: .; V: TRBV5-1; J: TRBJ1-1
CDR3: CASTIQQGANEQFF; DNA: TGTGCCAGCACCATCCAACAGGGGGCAAATGAGCAGTTCTTC; size: many; D: TRBD1; V: TRBV6-2/TRBV6-3; J: TRBJ2-1
CDR3: CSVSKHGYTF; DNA: TGCAGCGTATCAAAGCATGGCTACACCTTC; size: many; D: .; V: TRBV29-1; J: TRBJ1-2
CDR3: CASRGRTANSPLHF; DNA: TGTGCCAGCAGGGGCAGGACAGCAAATTCACCCCTCCACTTT; size: .; D: .; V: TRBV2; J: TRBJ1-6
CDR3: CASSITGNSPYEQYF; DNA: TGTGCCAGTAGTATAACAGGCAATTCCCCCTACGAGCAGTACTTC; size: .; D: .; V: TRBV19; J: TRBJ2-7
CDR3: CSATRGTSNEQFF; DNA: TGCAGTGCCACCAGGGGGACATCCAATGAGCAGTTCTTC; size: .; D: TRBD1; V: TRBV20-1; J: TRBJ2-1
CDR3: CASSYYAGSTEAFF; DNA: TGTGCCAGCAGTTACTACGCGGGGTCGACTGAAGCTTTCTTT; size: .; D: .; V: TRBV6-5; J: TRBJ1-1
CDR3: CASTPGQGADTQYF; DNA: TGTGCCAGCACCCCGGGACAGGGGGCAGATACGCAGTATTTT; size: many; D: TRBD1; V: TRBV6-1; J: TRBJ2-3
CDR3: CASRERSTDTQYF; DNA: TGTGCCAGCCGGGAGCGCAGCACAGATACGCAGTATTTT; size: .; D: .; V: TRBV7-9; J: TRBJ2-3
CDR3: CASSLGHTFETQYF; DNA: TGTGCCAGCAGTTTAGGACATACCTTTGAGACCCAGTACTTC; size: few; D: .; V: TRBV12-3/TRBV12-4; J: TRBJ2-5
CDR3: CASSLQGLNYGYTF; DNA: TGTGCCAGCAGCTTACAGGGGCTAAACTATGGCTACACCTTC; size: once; D: .; V: TRBV7-2; J: TRBJ1-2
CDR3: CASSQDWPGGGQPQHF; DNA: TGCGCCAGCAGCCAAGATTGGCCGGGAGGAGGTCAGCCCCAGCATTTT; size: many; D: .; V: TRBV4-1; J: TRBJ1-5
CDR3: CASSLDSPNTGELFF; DNA: TGTGCCAGCAGCTTGGACAGCCCGAACACCGGGGAGCTGTTTTTT; size: many; D: .; V: TRBV7-9; J: TRBJ2-2
CDR3: CASSLQGLSSPQHF; DNA: TGTGCCAGCAGTTTACAGGGTCTCAGCTCGCCCCAGCATTTT; size: many; D: .; V: TRBV12-3/TRBV12-4; J: TRBJ1-5
CDR3: CASSLEADSNYGYTF; DNA: TGCGCCAGCAGCTTGGAGGCAGATTCTAACTATGGCTACACCTTC; size: many; D: .; V: TRBV5-1; J: TRBJ1-2
CDR3: CASSFQTGSLGYTF; DNA: TGTGCCAGCAGCTTCCAGACAGGGAGTCTTGGCTACACCTTC; size: many; D: TRBD1; V: TRBV7-9; J: TRBJ1-2
CDR3: CASSLRFWSSSYNEQFF; DNA: TGTGCCAGCAGTTTAAGGTTTTGGAGTTCCTCCTACAATGAGCAGTTCTTC; size: few; D: .; V: TRBV12-3/TRBV12-4; J: TRBJ2-1
CDR3: CASSSQRGGMFEQFF; DNA: TGTGCCAGCAGCTCCCAGCGGGGGGGAATGTTTGAGCAGTTCTTC; size: few; D: TRBD2; V: TRBV9; J: TRBJ2-1
CDR3: CASSRLSSNLEQYF; DNA: TGCGCCAGCAGCCGGCTAAGTAGCAATCTCGAGCAGTACTTC; size: few; D: .; V: TRBV4-1; J: TRBJ2-7
CDR3: CASSEVGTEAFF; DNA: TGTGCCAGCAGTGAAGTGGGAACAGAAGCTTTCTTT; size: many; D: .; V: TRBV6-1; J: TRBJ1-1
CDR3: CASRLDGAYEQYF; DNA: TGTGCCAGCAGACTGGACGGAGCCTACGAGCAGTACTTC; size: .; D: .; V: TRBV2; J: TRBJ2-7
CDR3: CASSPRRSSLESTDTQYF; DNA: TGTGCCAGCTCACCCCGACGTTCGTCTCTGGAGAGCACAGATACGCAGTATTTT; size: .; D: .; V: TRBV18; J: TRBJ2-3
CDR3: CASSGGGMGTEAFF; DNA: TGTGCCAGCAGCGGAGGAGGAATGGGCACTGAAGCTTTCTTT; size: many; D: .; V: TRBV7-9; J: TRBJ1-1
CDR3: CASSWVQGAFF; DNA: TGTGCCAGCAGTTGGGTGCAGGGAGCTTTCTTT; size: .; D: .; V: TRBV28; J: TRBJ1-1
CDR3: CSAKTGDPTEAFF; DNA: TGCAGTGCCAAAACAGGGGATCCCACTGAAGCTTTCTTT; size: many; D: TRBD1; V: TRBV20-1; J: TRBJ1-1
CDR3: CASSLGGAPRPGELFF; DNA: TGTGCCAGCAGTCTCGGGGGGGCGCCGAGGCCCGGGGAGCTGTTTTTT; size: few; D: TRBD2; V: TRBV6-4; J: TRBJ2-2
CDR3: CSARVWREVDNEQFF; DNA: TGCAGTGCTAGAGTTTGGCGGGAGGTCGACAATGAGCAGTTCTTC; size: .; D: TRBD2; V: TRBV20-1; J: TRBJ2-1
CDR3: CASSLDGLARTDTQYF; DNA: TGTGCCAGCAGCTTAGACGGACTAGCACGCACAGATACGCAGTATTTT; size: few; D: TRBD2; V: TRBV7-2; J: TRBJ2-3
CDR3: CASSFLDSGANEKLFF; DNA: TGTGCCAGCAGCTTCCTCGACAGCGGGGCTAATGAAAAACTGTTTTTT; size: few; D: .; V: TRBV11-2; J: TRBJ1-4
CDR3: CASSSYSEGRRAFF; DNA: TGTGCCAGCAGTTCCTACAGCGAGGGGCGCAGGGCTTTCTTT; size: many; D: .; V: TRBV6-5; J: TRBJ1-1
CDR3: CASSFRGRGETQYF; DNA: TGTGCCAGCAGTTTCCGGGGGCGCGGAGAGACCCAGTACTTC; size: many; D: .; V: TRBV12-3/TRBV12-4; J: TRBJ2-5
CDR3: CASSLGQRTDTQYF; DNA: TGCGCCAGCAGCTTGGGACAGCGCACAGATACGCAGTATTTT; size: few; D: .; V: TRBV5-1; J: TRBJ2-3
CDR3: CASSVGKYGYTF; DNA: TGTGCCAGCAGTGTCGGAAAGTATGGCTACACCTTC; size: few; D: .; V: TRBV6-1; J: TRBJ1-2
CDR3: CSARVQLREETQYF; DNA: TGCAGTGCTAGAGTGCAGCTGCGGGAAGAGACCCAGTACTTC; size: many; D: .; V: TRBV20-1; J: TRBJ2-5
CDR3: CASSLANPAVYGYTF; DNA: TGTGCCAGCAGCTTAGCTAATCCAGCAGTCTATGGCTACACCTTC; size: many; D: .; V: TRBV7-9; J: TRBJ1-2
CDR3: CSAQQTETQYF; DNA: TGCAGTGCCCAACAAACAGAGACCCAGTACTTC; size: many; D: .; V: TRBV20-1; J: TRBJ2-5
CDR3: CAWSVARFREKLFF; DNA: TGTGCCTGGAGTGTGGCTCGGTTTCGTGAAAAACTGTTTTTT; size: .; D: .; V: TRBV30; J: TRBJ1-4
CDR3: CASAPGFGHEQYF; DNA: TGTGCCAGCGCCCCAGGGTTTGGGCACGAGCAGTACTTC; size: .; D: .; V: TRBV9; J: TRBJ2-7
CDR3: CSVLTGGNRAFF; DNA: TGCAGCGTGCTGACAGGGGGCAATCGAGCTTTCTTT; size: many; D: TRBD1; V: TRBV29-1; J: TRBJ1-1
CDR3: CASSERPGFDYGYTF; DNA: TGTGCCAGCAGTGAACGACCAGGCTTTGACTATGGCTACACCTTC; size: many; D: .; V: TRBV6-4; J: TRBJ1-2
CDR3: CASSLSPGLAGDQYF; DNA: TGTGCCAGCAGTTTATCACCGGGACTAGCGGGAGATCAGTACTTC; size: few; D: TRBD2; V: TRBV27; J: TRBJ2-7
CDR3: CASSLARLEETQYF; DNA: TGTGCCAGCAGCTTAGCGCGGCTAGAAGAGACCCAGTACTTC; size: .; D: .; V: TRBV7-9; J: TRBJ2-5
CDR3: CASREGYTDTQYF; DNA: TGTGCCAGCCGTGAAGGATACACAGATACGCAGTATTTT; size: few; D: .; V: TRBV6-5; J: TRBJ2-3